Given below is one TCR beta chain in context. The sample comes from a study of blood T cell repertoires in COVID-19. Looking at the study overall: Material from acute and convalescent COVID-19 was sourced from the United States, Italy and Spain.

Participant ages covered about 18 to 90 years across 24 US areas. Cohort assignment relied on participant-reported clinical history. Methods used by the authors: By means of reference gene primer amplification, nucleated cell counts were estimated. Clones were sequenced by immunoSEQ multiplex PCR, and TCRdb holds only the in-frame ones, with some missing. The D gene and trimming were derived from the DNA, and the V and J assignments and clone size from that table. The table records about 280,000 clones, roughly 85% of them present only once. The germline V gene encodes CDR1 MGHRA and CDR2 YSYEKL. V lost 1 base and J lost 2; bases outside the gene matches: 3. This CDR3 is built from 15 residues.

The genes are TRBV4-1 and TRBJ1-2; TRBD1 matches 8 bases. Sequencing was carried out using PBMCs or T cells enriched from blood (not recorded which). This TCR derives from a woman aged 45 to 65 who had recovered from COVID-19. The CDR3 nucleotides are TGCGCCAGCAGCCAAGGTCAGGGGGCAAACTATGGCTACACCTTC. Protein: CASSQGQGANYGYTF.